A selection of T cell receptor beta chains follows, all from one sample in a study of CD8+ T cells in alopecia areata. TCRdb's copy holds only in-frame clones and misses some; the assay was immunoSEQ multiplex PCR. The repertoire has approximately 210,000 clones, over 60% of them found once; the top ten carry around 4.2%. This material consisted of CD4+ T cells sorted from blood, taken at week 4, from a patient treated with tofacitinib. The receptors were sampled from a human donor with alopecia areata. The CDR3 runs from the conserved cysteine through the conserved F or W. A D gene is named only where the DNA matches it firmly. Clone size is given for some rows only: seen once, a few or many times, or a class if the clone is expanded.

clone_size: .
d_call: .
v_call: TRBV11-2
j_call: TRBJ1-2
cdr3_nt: TGTGCCAGCAGCGCCTACAAGGACACCGCCTATGGCTACACCTTC
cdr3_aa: CASSAYKDTAYGYTF

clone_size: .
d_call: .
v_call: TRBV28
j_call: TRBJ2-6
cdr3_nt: TGTGCCAGCAGTCCCCTTGGTCAGGGTTGGTCTGGGGCCAACGTCCTGACTTTC
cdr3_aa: CASSPLGQGWSGANVLTF

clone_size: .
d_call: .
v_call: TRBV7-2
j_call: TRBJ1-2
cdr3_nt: TGTGCCAGCAGCCCAACAGATTTCGGAGGCTACACCTTC
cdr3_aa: CASSPTDFGGYTF

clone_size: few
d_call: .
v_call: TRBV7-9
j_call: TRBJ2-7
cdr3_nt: TGTGCCAGCAGCTTACAGGCAGGTCCAACCTACGAGCAGTACTTC
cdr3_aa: CASSLQAGPTYEQYF

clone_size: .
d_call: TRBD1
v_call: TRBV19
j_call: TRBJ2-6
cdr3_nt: TGTGCCAGTAGTACGGGACAGGGGGCGGCTGGGGCCAACGTCCTGACTTTC
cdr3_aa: CASSTGQGAAGANVLTF

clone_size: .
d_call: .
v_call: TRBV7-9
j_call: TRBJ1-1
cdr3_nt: TGTGCCAGCAGCTTAGACCTGGTGGCTTTCTTT
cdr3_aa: CASSLDLVAFF

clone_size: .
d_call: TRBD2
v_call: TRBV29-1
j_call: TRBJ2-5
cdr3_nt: TGCAGCGTCCGGGGGGAGGAGACCCAGTACTTC
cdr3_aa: CSVRGEETQYF

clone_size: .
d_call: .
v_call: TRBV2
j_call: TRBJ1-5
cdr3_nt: TGTGCCAGCAGTAGAGAGGGGAAGAGCAATCAGCCCCAGCATTTT
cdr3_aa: CASSREGKSNQPQHF

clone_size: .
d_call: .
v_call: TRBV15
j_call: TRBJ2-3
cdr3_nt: TGTGCCACCAGCAGAGGGGGAGCAGCCGAATCAGATACGCAGTATTTT
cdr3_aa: CATSRGGAAESDTQYF

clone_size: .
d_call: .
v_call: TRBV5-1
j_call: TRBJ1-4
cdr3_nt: TGCGCCAGCAGCTTTGGTACAGGTGGGAATGAAAAACTGTTTTTT
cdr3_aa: CASSFGTGGNEKLFF

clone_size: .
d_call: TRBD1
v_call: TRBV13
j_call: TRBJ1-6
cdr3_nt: TGTGCCAGCAGCTACGGACAGGGCCTAAATTCACCCCTCCACTTT
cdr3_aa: CASSYGQGLNSPLHF

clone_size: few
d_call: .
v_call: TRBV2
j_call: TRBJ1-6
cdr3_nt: TGTGCCACCGGGCGGGTTCCCTTATCACCCCTCCACTTT
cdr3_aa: CATGRVPLSPLHF

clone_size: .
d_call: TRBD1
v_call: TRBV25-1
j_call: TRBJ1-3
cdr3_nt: TGTGCCAGCAGTGCGGGACAGCTTGAATGGGGAAACACCATATATTTT
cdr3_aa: CASSAGQLEWGNTIYF

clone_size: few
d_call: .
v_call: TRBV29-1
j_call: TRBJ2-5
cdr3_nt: TGCAGCGTTGACAGGGTCCAAGAGACCCAGTACTTC
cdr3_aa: CSVDRVQETQYF

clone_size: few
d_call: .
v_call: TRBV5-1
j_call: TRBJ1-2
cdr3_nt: TGCGCCAGCAGCTTGGGGGCTGGGGACTATGGCTACACCTTC
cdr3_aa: CASSLGAGDYGYTF

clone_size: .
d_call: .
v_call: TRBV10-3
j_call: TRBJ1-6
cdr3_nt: TGTGCCATCAGGGGAGGGGATTCACCCCTCCACTTT
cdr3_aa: CAIRGGDSPLHF

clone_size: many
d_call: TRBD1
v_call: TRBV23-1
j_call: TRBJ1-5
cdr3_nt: TGCGCCAGCACCCCTAAAGGGGGCCATACCCTTAGCAATCAGCCCCAGCATTTT
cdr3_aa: CASTPKGGHTLSNQPQHF

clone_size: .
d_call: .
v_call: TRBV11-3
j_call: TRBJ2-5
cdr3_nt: TGTGCCAGCAGCTTAGGGGCCGGAGGAGAGACCCAGTACTTC
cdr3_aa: CASSLGAGGETQYF

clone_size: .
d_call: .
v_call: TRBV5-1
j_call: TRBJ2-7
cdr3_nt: TGCGCCAGCAGCTTGCCAGGGGCGATTGGCGAGCAGTACTTC
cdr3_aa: CASSLPGAIGEQYF

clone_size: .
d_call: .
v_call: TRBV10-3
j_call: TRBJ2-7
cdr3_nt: TGTGCCATCAATCCACAGGGAAATACCTACGAGCAGTACTTC
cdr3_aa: CAINPQGNTYEQYF

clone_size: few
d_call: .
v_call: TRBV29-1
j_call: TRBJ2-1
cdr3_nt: TGCAGTTATGACGGGAGCTCCTACAATGAGCAGTTCTTC
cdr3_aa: CSYDGSSYNEQFF

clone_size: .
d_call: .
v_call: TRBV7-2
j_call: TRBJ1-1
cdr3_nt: TGTGCCAGCAGCCTCGCTGTTGTCACTGAAGCTTTCTTT
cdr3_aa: CASSLAVVTEAFF

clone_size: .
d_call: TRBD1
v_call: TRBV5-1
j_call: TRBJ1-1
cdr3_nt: TGCGCCAGCAGCTCCAGACAGGGGGCCACTGAAGCTTTCTTT
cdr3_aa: CASSSRQGATEAFF

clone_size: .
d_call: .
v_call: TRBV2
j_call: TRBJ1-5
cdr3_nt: TGTGCCAGCAGTGAATGGACCGTTAGCAATCAGCCCCAGCATTTT
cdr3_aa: CASSEWTVSNQPQHF

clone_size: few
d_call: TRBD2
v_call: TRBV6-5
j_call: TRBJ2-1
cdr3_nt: TGTGCCAGCAGTTACTCTCCCAGCGGGGGCTACAATGAGCAGTTCTTC
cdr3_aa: CASSYSPSGGYNEQFF

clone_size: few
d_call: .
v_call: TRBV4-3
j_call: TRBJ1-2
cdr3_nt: TGCGCCAGCAGCCAAGGGGACACGCTTTCAAATGGCTACACCTTC
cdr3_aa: CASSQGDTLSNGYTF

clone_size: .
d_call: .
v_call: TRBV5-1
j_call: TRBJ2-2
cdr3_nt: TGCGCCAGCAGCGGGCCGTTAGGCGGGGAGCTGTTTTTT
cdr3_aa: CASSGPLGGELFF

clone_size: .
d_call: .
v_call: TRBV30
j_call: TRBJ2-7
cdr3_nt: TGTGCCTGGTCCCTGCGCACAGGACCCTACGAGCAGTACTTC
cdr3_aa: CAWSLRTGPYEQYF

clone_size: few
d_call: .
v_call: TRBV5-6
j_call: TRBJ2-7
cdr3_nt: TGTGCCAGCAGCTTCCAAACCTACGAGCAGTACTTC
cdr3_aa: CASSFQTYEQYF

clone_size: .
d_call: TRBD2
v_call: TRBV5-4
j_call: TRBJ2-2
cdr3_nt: TGTGCCAGCAGCCCCGGGACTAGCCCAGGGGAGCTGTTTTTT
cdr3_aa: CASSPGTSPGELFF

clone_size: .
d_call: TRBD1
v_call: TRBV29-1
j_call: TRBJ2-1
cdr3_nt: TGCAGCGTCGTCTCCCGTGAGACAGGGGTAGGTCGGGAGCAGTTCTTC
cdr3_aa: CSVVSRETGVGREQFF

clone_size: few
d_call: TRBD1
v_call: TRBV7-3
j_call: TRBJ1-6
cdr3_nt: TGTGCCAGCAGCACGACAGGGCGTAATTCACCCCTCCACTTT
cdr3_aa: CASSTTGRNSPLHF

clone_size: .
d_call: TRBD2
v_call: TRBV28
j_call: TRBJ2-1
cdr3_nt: TGTGCCAGCAGTCAAAACACCGGGACTAGCGGGGGCAATGAGCAGTTCTTC
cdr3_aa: CASSQNTGTSGGNEQFF

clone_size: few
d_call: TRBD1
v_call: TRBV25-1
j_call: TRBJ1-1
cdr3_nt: TGTGCCAGCGGTGGACAGGGGAACACTGAAGCTTTCTTT
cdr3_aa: CASGGQGNTEAFF

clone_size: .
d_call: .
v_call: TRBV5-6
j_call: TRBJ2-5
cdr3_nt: TGTGCCAGCAGCTTCGGCATTCGCGGAGAGACCCAGTACTTC
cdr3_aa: CASSFGIRGETQYF